Listed here are 8 T cell receptor beta chains from one sample, sequenced in a study of identical twins. MiXCR was run by TCRdb on the 5' RACE reads, yielding one entry per CDR3 protein. Counted here are about 530,000 distinct CDR3 sequences, about a fifth occurring once; the ten biggest clones make up approximately 0.52%. Separately, the same data were catalogued under a study of yellow fever vaccine responses in identical twins.

What was sequenced was CD4+ T cells sorted from blood. The source is a young woman in good health.

This clonotype was picked up a small number of times. This rearrangement joins TRBV11-2 to TRBJ2-5, with D possibly called TRBD1 or TRBD2 (6 bases each). The germline V and J ends were trimmed by 5 bases and 2 bases, with 21 bases remaining between them. This CDR3 contains 17 residues. Germline V CDR1 and CDR2: SGHAT, FQNNGV. CDR3 bases: TGTGCCAGCAGCAAAGAAAGGGGGGCCGCGTGGCAAGAGACCCAGTACTTC. Encoded protein: CASSKERGAAWQETQYF.

This chain joins TRBV28 and TRBJ2-1; D gene ambiguous. The germline gives CDR1 MDHEN, CDR2 SYDVKM. Trimming left V 3 bases short and J 0 bases short, with 12 bases between. This CDR3 contains 16 residues. CDR3 DNA: TGTGCCAGCAGTTTTCCAGCTCCTAGCTCCTACAATGAGCAGTTCTTC. It yields the protein CASSFPAPSSYNEQFF. Full variable domain (rest looked up from reference TRBV28 and TRBJ2-1): DVKVTQSSRYLVKRTGEKVFLECVQDMDHENMFWYRQDPGLGLRLIYFSYDVKMKEKGDIPEGYSVSREKKERFSLILESASTNQTSMYLCASSFPAPSSYNEQFFGPGTRLTVL.

V is TRBV10-3 and J is TRBJ2-7, with 9 bases matching TRBD2. V dropped 4 bases and J dropped 7; count of bases not matched to a gene: 11. Germline CDR1 ENHRY, CDR2 SYGVKD. The CDR3 runs 15 residues. The CDR3 is CAISGAAGGKGEQYF. DNA of the CDR3: TGTGCCATCAGTGGAGCAGCGGGAGGCAAAGGGGAGCAGTACTTC.

This rearrangement joins TRBV20-1 to TRBJ2-2; D may match TRBD1 or TRBD2 (6 bases each). Trimming pared 0 bases from V and 8 bases from J, leaving 16 bases between. This CDR3 comprises 15 residues. Per germline, CDR1 DFQATT and CDR2 SNEGSKA (reference sequence). The CDR3 here is CSARDLPGAEGELFF. The CDR3 DNA sequence: TGCAGTGCTAGAGATCTACCGGGGGCGGAGGGGGAGCTGTTTTTT.

The chain employs TRBV10-3 and TRBJ2-1, with TRBD1 matching 10 bases. Looked up from germline, CDR1 is ENHRY and CDR2 is SYGVKD. V was clipped by 8 bases and J by 6 bases; unmatched bases: 4. This CDR3 region has 13 residues. In DNA, the CDR3 is TGTGCCATCCCCGGGACAGGGGCCAATGAGCAGTTCTTC. This sequence encodes CAIPGTGANEQFF.

The V call is TRBV20-1, the J call TRBJ2-1; D is unclear. Germline assignment: CDR1 DFQATT and CDR2 SNEGSKA (reference sequence). With 8 bases removed from V and 5 bases from J, the gap between germline ends came to 16 bases. This CDR3 is 13 amino acids long. CDR3 loop: CSPIGSHNNEQFF. DNA for the CDR3: TGCAGTCCCATCGGAAGCCATAACAATGAGCAGTTCTTC.

The chain is built from TRBV6-4 and TRBJ2-1; D may be TRBD2 (6 bases). The CDR3 length is 13 residues. Trimming stripped 5 bases from V and 7 bases from J, with 12 bases between. From germline, CDR1 is MRHNA and CDR2 SNTAGT. The CDR3 here is CASSSTRQNEQFF. The CDR3 bases are TGTGCCAGCAGTTCGACTAGACAGAATGAGCAGTTCTTC.

CDR3 residues: CASSQDRWTEAFF. The DNA for the CDR3 is TGTGCCAGCAGCCAAGATCGGTGGACTGAAGCTTTCTTT. The V and J genes are TRBV3-1 and TRBJ1-1; D not certain. Germline CDR1 and CDR2: LGHDT and YNNKEL (reference sequence). Trimming cost V 0 bases and J 5 bases, with 7 bases left between them. The CDR3 runs to 13 residues.